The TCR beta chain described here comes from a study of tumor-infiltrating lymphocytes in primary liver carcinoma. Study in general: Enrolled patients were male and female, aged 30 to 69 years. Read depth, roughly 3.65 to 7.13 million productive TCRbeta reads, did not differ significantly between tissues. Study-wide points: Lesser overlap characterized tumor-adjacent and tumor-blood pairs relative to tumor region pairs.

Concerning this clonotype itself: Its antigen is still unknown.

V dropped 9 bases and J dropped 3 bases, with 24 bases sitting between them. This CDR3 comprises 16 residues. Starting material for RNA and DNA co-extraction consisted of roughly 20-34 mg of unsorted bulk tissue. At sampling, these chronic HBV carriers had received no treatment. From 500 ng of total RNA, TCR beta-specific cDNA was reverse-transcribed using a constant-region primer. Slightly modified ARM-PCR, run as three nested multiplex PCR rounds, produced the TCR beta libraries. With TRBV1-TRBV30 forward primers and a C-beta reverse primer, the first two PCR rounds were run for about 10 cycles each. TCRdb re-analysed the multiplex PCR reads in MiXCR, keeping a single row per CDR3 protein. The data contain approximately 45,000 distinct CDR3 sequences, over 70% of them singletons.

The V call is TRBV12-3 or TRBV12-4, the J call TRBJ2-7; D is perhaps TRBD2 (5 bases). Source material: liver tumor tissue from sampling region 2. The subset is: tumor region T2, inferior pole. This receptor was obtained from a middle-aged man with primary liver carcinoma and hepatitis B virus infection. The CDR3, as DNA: TGTGCCAGTTGTTTAGTCGCGGGTCTCGGTCTCTACGAGCAGTACTTC. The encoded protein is CASCLVAGLGLYEQYF.